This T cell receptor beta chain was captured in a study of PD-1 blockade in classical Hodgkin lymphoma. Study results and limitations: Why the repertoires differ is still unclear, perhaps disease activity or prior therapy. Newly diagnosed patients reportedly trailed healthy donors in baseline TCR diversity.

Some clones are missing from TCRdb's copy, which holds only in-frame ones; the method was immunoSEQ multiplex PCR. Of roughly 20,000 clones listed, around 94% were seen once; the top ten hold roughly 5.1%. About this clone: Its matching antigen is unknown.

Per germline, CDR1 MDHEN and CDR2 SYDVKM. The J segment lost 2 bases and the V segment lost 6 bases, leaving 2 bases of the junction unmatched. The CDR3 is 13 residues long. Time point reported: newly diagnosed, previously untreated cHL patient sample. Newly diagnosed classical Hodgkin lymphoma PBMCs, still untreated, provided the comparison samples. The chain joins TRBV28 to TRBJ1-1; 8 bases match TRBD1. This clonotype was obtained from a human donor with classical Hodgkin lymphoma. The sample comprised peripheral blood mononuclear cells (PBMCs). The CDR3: CASSTGGNTEAFF. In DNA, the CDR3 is TGTGCCAGCAGCACAGGGGGAAACACTGAAGCTTTCTTT.